This T cell receptor beta chain was sequenced for a study of blood T cell repertoires in COVID-19. This CDR3 has 15 residues. V lost 4 bases to trimming and J lost 4 bases; unmatched junction nucleotides: 5. CDR1 and CDR2 (germline): SGHDN, FVKESK. Original processing notes: The authors estimated nucleated cell counts from reference gene primer amplification. Libraries were prepared by immunoSEQ multiplex PCR; TCRdb keeps only in-frame clonotypes and omits some of them. The V and J calls and the clone size are those of that table, but D and trimming were determined from the DNA. Among roughly 260,000 clones listed, around 90% were seen once.

The chain employs TRBV14 and TRBJ2-3; 10 bases line up with TRBD1. The sequence derives from a person aged 18-35 years with COVID-19, enrolled during active disease. The material sequenced was peripheral blood. CDR3 residues: CASSLGQGEADTQYF. CDR3 DNA: TGTGCCAGCAGCCTCGGACAGGGGGAGGCAGATACGCAGTATTTT. The variable domain in full, with the rest retrieved from reference TRBV14 and TRBJ2-3, is EAGVTQFPSHSVIEKGQTVTLRCDPISGHDNLYWYRRVMGKEIKFLLHFVKESKQDESGMPNNRFLAERTGGTYSTLKVQPAELEDSGVYFCASSLGQGEADTQYFGPGTRLTVL.